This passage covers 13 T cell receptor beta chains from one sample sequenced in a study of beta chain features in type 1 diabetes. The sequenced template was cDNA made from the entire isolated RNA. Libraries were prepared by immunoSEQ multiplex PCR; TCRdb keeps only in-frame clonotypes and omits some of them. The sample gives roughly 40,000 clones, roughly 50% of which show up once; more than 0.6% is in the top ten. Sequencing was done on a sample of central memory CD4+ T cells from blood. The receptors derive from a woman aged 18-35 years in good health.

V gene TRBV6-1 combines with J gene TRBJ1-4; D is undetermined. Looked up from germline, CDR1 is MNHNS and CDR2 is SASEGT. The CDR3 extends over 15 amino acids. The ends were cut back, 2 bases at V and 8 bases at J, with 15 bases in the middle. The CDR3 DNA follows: TGTGCCAGCAGTGAAAGTGGCTCAAACAAGGAAAAACTGTTTTTT. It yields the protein CASSESGSNKEKLFF.

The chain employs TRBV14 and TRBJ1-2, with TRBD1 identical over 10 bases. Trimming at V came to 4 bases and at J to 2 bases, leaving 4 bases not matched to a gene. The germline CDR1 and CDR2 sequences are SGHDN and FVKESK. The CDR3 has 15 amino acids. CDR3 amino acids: CASSPLDRGNYGYTF. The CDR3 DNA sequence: TGTGCCAGCAGCCCGTTGGACAGGGGGAACTATGGCTACACCTTC.

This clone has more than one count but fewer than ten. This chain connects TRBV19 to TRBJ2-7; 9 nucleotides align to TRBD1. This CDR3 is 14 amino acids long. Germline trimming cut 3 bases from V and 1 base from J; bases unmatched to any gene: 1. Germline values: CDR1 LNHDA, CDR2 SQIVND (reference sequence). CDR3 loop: CASSIGQGSYEQYF. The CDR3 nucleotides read TGTGCCAGTAGTATTGGACAGGGGTCCTACGAGCAGTACTTC.

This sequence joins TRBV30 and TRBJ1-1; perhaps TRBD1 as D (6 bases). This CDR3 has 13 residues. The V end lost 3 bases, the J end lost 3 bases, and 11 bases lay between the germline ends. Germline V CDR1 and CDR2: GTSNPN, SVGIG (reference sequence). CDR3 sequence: CAWRFQGYTEAFF. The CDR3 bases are TGTGCCTGGAGGTTTCAGGGGTACACTGAAGCTTTCTTT. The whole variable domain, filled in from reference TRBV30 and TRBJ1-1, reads SQTIHQWPATLVQPVGSPLSLECTVEGTSNPNLYWYRQAAGRGLQLLFYSVGIGQISSEVPQNLSASRPQDRQFILSSKKLLLSDSGFYLCAWRFQGYTEAFFGQGTRLTVV.

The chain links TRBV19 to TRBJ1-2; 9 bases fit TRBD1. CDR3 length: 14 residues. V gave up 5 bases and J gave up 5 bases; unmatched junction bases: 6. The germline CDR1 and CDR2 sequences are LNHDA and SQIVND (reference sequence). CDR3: CASSPGTGPYGYTF. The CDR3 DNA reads TGTGCCAGTAGTCCCGGGACAGGGCCGTATGGCTACACCTTC. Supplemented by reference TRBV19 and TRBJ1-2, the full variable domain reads DGGITQSPKYLFRKEGQNVTLSCEQNLNHDAMYWYRQDPGQGLRLIYYSQIVNDFQKGDIAEGYSVSREKKESFPLTVTSAQKNPTAFYLCASSPGTGPYGYTFGSGTRLTVV.

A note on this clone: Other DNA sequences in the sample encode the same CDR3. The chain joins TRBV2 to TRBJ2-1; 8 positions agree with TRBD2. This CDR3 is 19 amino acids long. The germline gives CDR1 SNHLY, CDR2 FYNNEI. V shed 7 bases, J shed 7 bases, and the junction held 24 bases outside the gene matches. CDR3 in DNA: TGTGCCAGCACCCGGAGGTCAGCCCCCACTAGCGGAAGGACGAATGAGCAGTTCTTC. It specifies CASTRRSAPTSGRTNEQFF.

The CDR3 region is CASTNWGSDRVRNEQFF. DNA for the CDR3: TGTGCCAGCACTAACTGGGGATCGGACAGAGTGCGGAATGAGCAGTTCTTC. This chain joins TRBV5-5 and TRBJ2-1, with TRBD1 as a possible D gene (6 bases). CDR1 is SGHKS and CDR2 is YYEKEE in the germline V gene (reference sequence). The CDR3 is 17 residues long. The V end lost 6 bases, the J end lost 7 bases, and 26 bases lay between the germline ends. The full variable domain, rest sourced from reference TRBV5-5 and TRBJ2-1, is DAGVTQSPTHLIKTRGQQVTLRCSPISGHKSVSWYQQVLGQGPQFIFQYYEKEERGRGNFPDRFSARQFPNYSSELNVNALLLGDSALYLCASTNWGSDRVRNEQFFGPGTRLTVL.

CDR3 coding DNA: TGTGCCAGCAGAGGGTCAGGGGGCTATAACACCATATATTTT. The encoded protein is CASRGSGGYNTIYF. The chain employs TRBV25-1 and TRBJ1-3, with 8 nucleotides matching TRBD1. Trimming cost V 6 bases and J 7 bases; bases outside gene matches: 8. There are 14 residues in the CDR3. Germline V gives CDR1 MGHDK, CDR2 SYGVNS.

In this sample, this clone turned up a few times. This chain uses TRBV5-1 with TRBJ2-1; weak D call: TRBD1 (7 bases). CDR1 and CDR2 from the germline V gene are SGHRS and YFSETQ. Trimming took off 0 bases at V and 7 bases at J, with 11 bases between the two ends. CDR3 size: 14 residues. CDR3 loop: CASSLAQGGNEQFF. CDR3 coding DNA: TGCGCCAGCAGCTTGGCGCAGGGGGGTAATGAGCAGTTCTTC.

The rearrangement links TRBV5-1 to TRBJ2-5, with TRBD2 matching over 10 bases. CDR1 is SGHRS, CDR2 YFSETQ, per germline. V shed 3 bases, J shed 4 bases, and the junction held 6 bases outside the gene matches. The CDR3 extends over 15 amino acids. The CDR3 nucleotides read TGCGCCAGCAGCTCCCTAGCGGGGGTTCGAGAGACCCAGTACTTC. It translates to CASSSLAGVRETQYF.

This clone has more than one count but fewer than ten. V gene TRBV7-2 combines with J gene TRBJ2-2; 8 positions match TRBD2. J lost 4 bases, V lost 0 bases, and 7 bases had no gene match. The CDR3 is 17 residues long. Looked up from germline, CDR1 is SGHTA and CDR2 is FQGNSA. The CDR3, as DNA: TGTGCCAGCAGCTTAGCGCATCGGGGGGGGGCCACCGGGGAGCTGTTTTTT. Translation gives CASSLAHRGGATGELFF.

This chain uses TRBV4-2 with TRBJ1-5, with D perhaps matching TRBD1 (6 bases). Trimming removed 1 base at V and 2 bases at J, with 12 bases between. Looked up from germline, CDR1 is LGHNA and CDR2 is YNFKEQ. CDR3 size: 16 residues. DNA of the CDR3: TGTGCCAGCAGCCAAGGCGGGGGCTTGGGCAATCAGCCCCAGCATTTT. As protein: CASSQGGGLGNQPQHF.

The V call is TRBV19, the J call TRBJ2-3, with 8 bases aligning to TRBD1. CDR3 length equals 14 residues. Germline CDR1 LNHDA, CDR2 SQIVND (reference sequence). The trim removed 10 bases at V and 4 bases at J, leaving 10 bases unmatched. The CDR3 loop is CATTYGTGADTQYF. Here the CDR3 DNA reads TGTGCCACCACCTACGGGACAGGCGCAGATACGCAGTATTTT.